Listed here is a single T cell receptor beta chain. Antigen specificity is unknown. The CDR3 has 14 amino acids. The V gene's germline CDR1 is SGHVS and CDR2 FQNEAQ. V gave up 5 bases and J gave up 1 base, with 9 bases separating them. The data stem from a study of radiotherapy plus CTLA-4 blockade in lung cancer. Study-level points and caveats: Blood TCR clones of tumor origin expanded after radiotherapy plus ipilimumab.

Chemo-refractory metastatic non-small-cell lung cancer patients received focal radiation with ipilimumab CTLA-4 blockade. TCRdb keeps only in-frame clones here, not all; method: immunoSEQ multiplex PCR. The sample carries tens of thousands of clones, about nine tenths recorded once. The sample in question was peripheral blood, obtained from a patient treated with radiotherapy plus ipilimumab. This chain joins TRBV7-8 and TRBJ1-5; no clear D gene. The TCR comes from a human donor with non-small cell lung cancer that progressed on radiotherapy plus ipilimumab. The CDR3 loop is CASSTQLSNQPQHF. The CDR3 nucleotides are TGTGCCAGCAGCACCCAGCTGAGCAATCAGCCCCAGCATTTT.